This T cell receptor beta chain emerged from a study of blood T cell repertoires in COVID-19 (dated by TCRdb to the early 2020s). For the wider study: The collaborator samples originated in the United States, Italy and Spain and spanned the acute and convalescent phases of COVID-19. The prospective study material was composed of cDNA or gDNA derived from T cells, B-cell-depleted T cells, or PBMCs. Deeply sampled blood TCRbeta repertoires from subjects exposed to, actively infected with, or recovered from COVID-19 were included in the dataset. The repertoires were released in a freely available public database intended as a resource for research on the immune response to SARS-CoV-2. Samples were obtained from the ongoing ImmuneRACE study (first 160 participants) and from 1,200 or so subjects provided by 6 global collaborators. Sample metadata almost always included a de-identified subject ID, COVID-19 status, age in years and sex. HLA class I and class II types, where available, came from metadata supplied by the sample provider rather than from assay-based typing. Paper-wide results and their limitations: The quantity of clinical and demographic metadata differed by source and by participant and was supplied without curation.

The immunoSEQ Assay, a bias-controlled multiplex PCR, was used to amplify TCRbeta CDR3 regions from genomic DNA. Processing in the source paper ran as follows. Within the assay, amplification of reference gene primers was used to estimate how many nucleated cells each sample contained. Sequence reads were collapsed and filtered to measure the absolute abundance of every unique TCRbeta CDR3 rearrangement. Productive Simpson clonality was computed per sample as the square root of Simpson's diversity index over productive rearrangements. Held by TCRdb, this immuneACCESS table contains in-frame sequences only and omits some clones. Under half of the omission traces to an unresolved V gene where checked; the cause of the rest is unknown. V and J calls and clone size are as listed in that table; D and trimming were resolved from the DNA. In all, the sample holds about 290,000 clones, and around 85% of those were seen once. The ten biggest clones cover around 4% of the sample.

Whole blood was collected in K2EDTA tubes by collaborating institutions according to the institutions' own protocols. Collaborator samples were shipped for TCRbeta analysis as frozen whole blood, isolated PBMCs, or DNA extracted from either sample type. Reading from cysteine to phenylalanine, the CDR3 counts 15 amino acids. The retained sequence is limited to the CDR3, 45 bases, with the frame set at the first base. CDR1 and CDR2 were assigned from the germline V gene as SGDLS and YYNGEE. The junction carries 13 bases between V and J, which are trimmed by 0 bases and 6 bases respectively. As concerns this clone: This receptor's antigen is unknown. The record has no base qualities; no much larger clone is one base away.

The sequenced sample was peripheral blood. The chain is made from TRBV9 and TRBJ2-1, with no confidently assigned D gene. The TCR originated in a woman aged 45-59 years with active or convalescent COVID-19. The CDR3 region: CASSVGAKWANEQFF. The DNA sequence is TGTGCCAGCAGCGTAGGAGCTAAATGGGCCAATGAGCAGTTCTTC.